The 25 T cell receptor beta chains listed next were all sequenced from one sample in a study of cytomegalovirus exposure and HLA in healthy donors. Use of 60 Vbeta and 13 Jbeta primers characterized the PCR. The protocol was immunoSEQ multiplex PCR, while the TCRdb copy is restricted to in-frame clones and leaves out a portion. The data contain approximately 200,000 clones, around three quarters of them seen just once; the ten biggest clones take up 1.5% to 2%. Sequenced: PBMCs. These receptors all stem from a man aged 25-45 years in good health and CMV-seronegative.

The CDR3 reads CAMGTGELTEAFF. The DNA for the CDR3 is TGTGCCATGGGGACAGGGGAGTTAACTGAAGCTTTCTTT. The chain links TRBV10-3 to TRBJ1-1; 10 bases agree with TRBD1. CDR1 and CDR2 from the germline V gene are ENHRY and SYGVKD. CDR3 length equals 13 residues. Trimming took 9 bases from V and 5 from J; bases not matched to a gene: 6.

V usage is TRBV7-6 and J usage is TRBJ2-5; D is ambiguous. Germline values: CDR1 SGHVS, CDR2 FNYEAQ. V lost 5 bases and J lost 5, with 9 bases in between. The CDR3 is made up of 12 amino acids. The chain's CDR3 is CASSPTEETQYF. The DNA for the CDR3 is TGTGCCAGCAGCCCCACGGAGGAGACCCAGTACTTC.

V is TRBV6-5 and J is TRBJ2-1; TRBD2 aligns across 9 bases. This CDR3 contains 16 residues. CDR1 is MNHEY and CDR2 is SVGAGI in the germline V gene. J was trimmed by 7 bases and V by 4 bases; bases with no gene match: 11. CDR3 sequence: CASSSPSSGIRNEQFF. The CDR3 DNA is TGTGCCAGCAGTTCGCCCTCTAGCGGGATACGAAATGAGCAGTTCTTC.

The CDR3 DNA reads as TGCGCCAGCAGTGAATGGGCAGGGGGGCATTATGGCTACACCTTC. It translates to CASSEWAGGHYGYTF. The chain links TRBV10-1 to TRBJ1-2, with TRBD1 matching 7 bases. Germline lookup yields CDR1 WNHNN and CDR2 SYGVQD (reference sequence). The CDR3 length is 15 residues. The junction had 9 bases not matched to a gene; V was cut back by 3 bases and J by 5 bases.

The chain is built from TRBV11-3 and TRBJ1-1; TRBD1 aligns across 9 bases. Germline loops: CDR1 SGHNT, CDR2 YENEEA. This CDR3 is built from 14 residues. The V gene end was trimmed by 6 bases and the J gene end by 1 base; junction bases not matched to a gene: 3. CDR3 in amino acids: CASSKQGANTEAFF. CDR3 DNA sequence: TGTGCCAGCAGTAAACAGGGGGCGAACACTGAAGCTTTCTTT.

The rearrangement uses TRBV11-3 and TRBJ1-3; D is unresolved. The CDR3 is made up of 13 amino acids. V lost 4 bases to trimming and J lost 1 base, with 5 bases between them. Germline CDR1 is SGHNT and CDR2 is YENEEA. The CDR3 region is CASSSRSGNTIYF. CDR3 DNA: TGTGCCAGCAGCTCCCGTTCTGGAAACACCATATATTTT.

V is TRBV6-1 and J is TRBJ2-1; no firm D call. V lost 3 bases and J lost 8, with 8 bases in between. The CDR3 is made up of 12 amino acids. CDR1 MNHNS and CDR2 SASEGT come from the germline V gene. The CDR3 loop reads CASSDVIYEQFF. For the CDR3, the DNA is TGTGCCAGCAGTGACGTAATCTATGAGCAGTTCTTC.

This clone has only a few counts. The chain couples TRBV5-6 to TRBJ2-3; possibly TRBD1 for D (5 bases). The CDR3 contains 14 residues. The V gene lost 4 bases and the J gene lost 0 bases, with 9 bases spanning the gap. CDR1 and CDR2 (germline): SGHDT, YYEEEE. CDR3 bases: TGTGCCAGCAGCCAGGGAACTAGCACAGATACGCAGTATTTT. It is translated as CASSQGTSTDTQYF.

J is TRBJ1-3 and V is TRBV18; 7 bases align to TRBD1. Germline CDR1 and CDR2: KGHSH and LQKENI. This CDR3 has 16 residues. Germline trimming cut 4 bases from V and 4 bases from J; bases unmatched to any gene: 10. CDR3 residues: CASSLNPGQNGNTIYF. In nucleotides, the CDR3 is TGTGCCAGCTCACTTAACCCGGGACAGAACGGAAACACCATATATTTT. The full variable domain, in which reference TRBV18 and TRBJ1-3 provide the parts outside the CDR3, is NAGVMQNPRHLVRRRGQEARLRCSPMKGHSHVYWYRQLPEEGLKFMVYLQKENIIDESGMPKERFSAEFPKEGPSILRIQQVVRGDSAAYFCASSLNPGQNGNTIYFGEGSWLTVV.

The chain links TRBV9 to TRBJ2-7; weak D call: TRBD1 (6 bases). V dropped 0 bases and J dropped 1 base, with 8 bases sitting between them. The germline CDR1 and CDR2 sequences are SGDLS and YYNGEE. CDR3 size: 14 residues. This CDR3 reads CASSVEQGSYEQYF. The CDR3 DNA is TGTGCCAGCAGCGTAGAACAGGGTTCCTACGAGCAGTACTTC.

The rearrangement uses TRBV28 and TRBJ1-1; D ambiguous. This CDR3 is built from 12 residues. The V end lost 5 bases, the J end lost 0 bases, and 4 bases lay between the germline ends. CDR1 is MDHEN and CDR2 is SYDVKM in the germline V gene. CDR3 coding DNA: TGTGCCAGCAGTATAGTGAACACTGAAGCTTTCTTT. Its translation: CASSIVNTEAFF.

The chain is built from TRBV5-4 and TRBJ2-1; no clear D. This CDR3 is built from 14 residues. The germline gives CDR1 SGHNT, CDR2 YYREEE (reference sequence). V shed 0 bases and J shed 5 bases, with 9 bases lying between them. This chain's CDR3 is CASSLARPDNEQFF. CDR3 in DNA: TGTGCCAGCAGCTTGGCCAGGCCTGACAATGAGCAGTTCTTC.

The rearrangement links TRBV29-1 to TRBJ2-7; D might be TRBD2 (6 bases). The germline V gene has CDR1 SQVTM and CDR2 ANQGSEA. The CDR3 is 10 amino acids. The ends were cut back, 5 bases at V and 7 bases at J, with 9 bases in the middle. CDR3 nucleotides: TGCAGCGTTCTCAGCGGGGAGCAGTACTTC. This encodes CSVLSGEQYF.

This clone turned up a few times. The rearrangement links TRBV5-1 to TRBJ2-2; 9 positions agree with TRBD2. The CDR3 has 13 residues. The germline gives CDR1 SGHRS, CDR2 YFSETQ. V lost 5 bases to trimming and J lost 5 bases; unmatched junction nucleotides: 1. The DNA for the CDR3 is TGCGCCAGCAGACTAGCGGGTACCGGGGAGCTGTTTTTT. It encodes CASRLAGTGELFF.

The chain has TRBV19 and TRBJ1-5; maybe TRBD1 (6 bases). Trimming cost V 5 bases and J 4 bases, with 18 bases left between them. The CDR3 sequence is 16 residues long. Germline V gives CDR1 LNHDA, CDR2 SQIVND (reference sequence). CDR3 sequence reads: CASSFLPGHTNQPQHF. The CDR3 DNA sequence: TGTGCCAGTAGTTTTCTCCCGGGACATACAAATCAGCCCCAGCATTTT.

V and J are TRBV19 and TRBJ1-3; D is perhaps TRBD1 (6 bases). Germline loops: CDR1 LNHDA, CDR2 SQIVND (reference sequence). The CDR3 length is 15 residues. Trimming cost V 6 bases and J 0 bases, with 12 bases left between them. The CDR3 DNA reads as TGTGCCAGTAGACCCGGACAGAGCTCTGGAAACACCATATATTTT. As protein: CASRPGQSSGNTIYF. Full variable domain (rest looked up from reference TRBV19 and TRBJ1-3): DGGITQSPKYLFRKEGQNVTLSCEQNLNHDAMYWYRQDPGQGLRLIYYSQIVNDFQKGDIAEGYSVSREKKESFPLTVTSAQKNPTAFYLCASRPGQSSGNTIYFGEGSWLTVV.

V usage is TRBV4-2 and J usage is TRBJ2-7; D is perhaps TRBD2 (6 bases). V lost 2 bases and J lost 3, with 17 bases in between. This CDR3 has 16 residues. Germline V gene data show CDR1 as LGHNA and CDR2 as YNFKEQ. CDR3 residues: CASSQRQTAEGYEQYF. The DNA for the CDR3 is TGTGCCAGCAGCCAACGACAGACCGCGGAGGGCTACGAGCAGTACTTC.

The chain couples TRBV7-9 to TRBJ2-1; a weak D match, TRBD1 (6 bases). CDR1 is SEHNR, CDR2 FQNEAQ, per germline (reference sequence). V gave up 3 bases and J gave up 10 bases, with 19 bases separating them. This CDR3 has 15 amino acids. This chain's CDR3 is CASSFQTGTIIEQFF. In DNA, the CDR3 is TGTGCCAGCAGCTTCCAGACAGGTACAATAATAGAGCAGTTCTTC.

The genes are TRBV6-5 and TRBJ2-7, with 8 bases matching TRBD1. CDR1 and CDR2 (germline): MNHEY, SVGAGI. The CDR3 length is 14 residues. V gave up 7 bases and J gave up 3 bases; unmatched junction bases: 8. The CDR3 DNA reads as TGTGCCAGCATGAGAAGGGACAGGCGCTACGAGCAGTACTTC. This encodes CASMRRDRRYEQYF.

This chain connects TRBV6-1 to TRBJ2-7, with D tentatively TRBD2 (6 bases). Germline V gene data show CDR1 as MNHNS and CDR2 as SASEGT. The CDR3 contains 12 residues. V gave up 10 bases and J gave up 4 bases, with 14 bases separating them. In DNA, the CDR3 is TGTGCCACGGAGGGATTTGGGTACGAGCAGTACTTC. This encodes CATEGFGYEQYF.

The V gene is TRBV6-5, the J gene TRBJ1-2; D unclear. The CDR3 length is 16 residues. Germline CDR1 is MNHEY and CDR2 is SVGAGI. With 0 bases removed from V and 4 bases from J, the gap between germline ends came to 15 bases. The CDR3 reads CASSYSISFRIYGYTF. The CDR3 DNA reads as TGTGCCAGCAGTTACTCGATTTCTTTCAGGATCTATGGCTACACCTTC.

The chain links TRBV4-1 to TRBJ2-1; 9 nucleotides line up with TRBD2. This CDR3 is 16 amino acids long. With 1 base clipped from V and 8 bases from J, the junction kept 9 bases outside the gene matches. Germline loops: CDR1 MGHRA, CDR2 YSYEKL. This chain's CDR3 is CASSQARREGRDEQFF. CDR3 bases: TGCGCCAGCAGCCAAGCGCGGCGGGAGGGCCGGGATGAGCAGTTCTTC.

The chain links TRBV9 to TRBJ2-5; D is unresolved. CDR1 is SGDLS and CDR2 is YYNGEE in the germline V gene. The CDR3 spans 16 residues. V gave up 0 bases and J gave up 0 bases, with 12 bases separating them. This CDR3 reads CASSVGRSLYQETQYF. In DNA, the CDR3 is TGTGCCAGCAGCGTAGGAAGAAGCCTTTACCAAGAGACCCAGTACTTC.

This clone has only a few counts. The genes are TRBV7-9 and TRBJ2-1; TRBD2 agrees at 11 bases. This CDR3 is built from 18 residues. CDR1 SEHNR and CDR2 FQNEAQ come from the germline V gene (reference sequence). With 2 bases clipped from V and 5 bases from J, the junction kept 11 bases outside the gene matches. This CDR3 reads CASSLPPRLAGKNNEQFF. The CDR3 DNA follows: TGTGCCAGCAGCTTACCCCCCCGACTAGCGGGGAAGAACAATGAGCAGTTCTTC.

V and J are TRBV14 and TRBJ1-2; 8 bases are a match to TRBD1. This CDR3 contains 14 residues. J lost 4 bases, V lost 6 bases, and 7 bases had no gene match. Looked up from germline, CDR1 is SGHDN and CDR2 is FVKESK. CDR3 loop: CASSIGQGGYGYTF. In nucleotides, the CDR3 is TGTGCCAGCAGTATCGGACAGGGTGGCTATGGCTACACCTTC.